Listed below are T cell receptor beta chains from one sample, sequenced in a study of blood T cell repertoires in COVID-19. TCRdb keeps only in-frame clones here, not all; method: immunoSEQ multiplex PCR. The sample includes roughly 150,000 clones, roughly 86% of them seen just once. Sequences were obtained from peripheral blood. The receptors derive from a human donor in a cohort sampled during active COVID-19. CDR3s include the opening cysteine and the closing phenylalanine or tryptophan. The D gene is left open where the match is weak. The size field is filled for only some rows; it gives once, few, many or a size class.

NA,NA,TRBJ1-3,TRBV6-1,CASSDRGNTIYF,TGTGCCAGCAGTGACAGGGGAAACACCATATATTTT
TRBD1,NA,TRBJ2-7,TRBV6-6,CASSYSSLGPQGLAYEQYF,TGTGCCAGCAGCTACTCGAGCCTAGGGCCACAGGGGCTTGCCTACGAGCAGTACTTC
TRBD1,NA,TRBJ2-7,TRBV5-4,CASSPGTGAYEQYF,TGTGCCAGCAGCCCCGGGACAGGGGCCTACGAGCAGTACTTC
NA,NA,TRBJ2-7,TRBV28,CASSQYEQYF,TGTGCCAGCAGCCAATACGAGCAGTACTTC
NA,NA,TRBJ1-1,TRBV27,CASSFPGNTEAFF,TGTGCCAGCAGTTTTCCGGGGAACACTGAAGCTTTCTTT
NA,NA,TRBJ1-6,TRBV10-3,CAISDGGPSYNSPLHF,TGTGCCATCAGTGACGGGGGGCCGTCCTATAATTCACCCCTCCACTTT
NA,NA,TRBJ2-5,TRBV9,CASSKTGQETQYF,TGTGCCAGCAGCAAGACAGGCCAAGAGACCCAGTACTTC
TRBD1,once,TRBJ2-1,TRBV6-6,CASSPMTGKSYNEQFF,TGTGCCAGCAGTCCCATGACAGGGAAATCCTACAATGAGCAGTTCTTC
NA,NA,TRBJ2-1,TRBV2,CASSERQAVEQFF,TGTGCCAGCAGTGAACGTCAAGCGGTTGAGCAGTTCTTC
TRBD1,NA,TRBJ2-7,TRBV10-2,CASSAYRGDEQYF,TGCGCCAGCAGTGCTTACAGGGGGGACGAGCAGTACTTC
NA,NA,TRBJ1-2,TRBV30,CAWRAPKVFYGYTF,TGTGCCTGGAGAGCCCCAAAAGTGTTCTATGGCTACACCTTC
NA,NA,TRBJ2-7,TRBV10-2,CASSEAGTEQYF,TGCGCCAGCAGTGAGGCGGGGACCGAGCAGTACTTC
TRBD1,NA,TRBJ1-4,TRBV2,CASRSGQNNEKLFF,TGTGCCAGCCGATCGGGACAGAATAATGAAAAACTGTTTTTT
TRBD1,NA,TRBJ1-5,TRBV14,CASSHGTGIMNQPQHF,TGTGCCAGCAGCCATGGGACAGGGATTATGAATCAGCCCCAGCATTTT
NA,NA,TRBJ2-2,TRBV5-4,CASSVTGGPGELFF,TGTGCCAGCTCCGTAACAGGCGGACCCGGGGAGCTGTTTTTT
NA,NA,TRBJ1-4,TRBV16,CASSQSPVNEKLFF,TGTGCCAGCAGCCAGTCGCCGGTGAATGAAAAACTGTTTTTT
NA,NA,TRBJ1-3,TRBV5-1,CASSSGSGNTIYF,TGCGCCAGCAGCTCGGGCTCTGGAAACACCATATATTTT
NA,once,TRBJ2-3,TRBV7-2,CASSQTTSTDTQYF,TGTGCCAGCAGTCAGACTACAAGCACAGATACGCAGTATTTT
TRBD1,NA,TRBJ1-5,TRBV4-2,CASSQARTGPNQPQHF,TGTGCCAGCAGCCAGGCCAGGACAGGCCCCAATCAGCCCCAGCATTTT
NA,NA,TRBJ1-5,TRBV27,CASRPGSGGSHQPQHF,TGTGCCAGCAGGCCTGGATCCGGGGGGTCCCATCAGCCCCAGCATTTT
NA,NA,TRBJ2-7,TRBV9,CASSVADAADGEQYF,TGTGCCAGCAGCGTAGCTGACGCGGCAGACGGCGAGCAGTACTTC
TRBD2,NA,TRBJ2-1,TRBV27,CASSYAGVPYNEQFF,TGTGCCAGCAGTTACGCGGGAGTCCCCTACAATGAGCAGTTCTTC
TRBD1,NA,TRBJ2-3,TRBV6-5,CASTPGQGSRDTQYF,TGTGCCAGCACCCCGGGACAGGGGTCCAGAGATACGCAGTATTTT
TRBD1,once,TRBJ1-1,TRBV6-5,CATSGQQNTEAFF,TGTGCCACCTCGGGACAGCAGAACACTGAAGCTTTCTTT
TRBD1,NA,TRBJ1-2,TRBV5-5,CASSASWDRGGGYTF,TGTGCCAGCAGCGCTTCCTGGGACAGGGGAGGCGGCTACACCTTC
NA,NA,TRBJ1-6,TRBV5-6,CASSPDGGGRSPLHF,TGTGCCAGCAGCCCGGACGGCGGGGGCCGGTCACCCCTCCACTTT
NA,NA,TRBJ2-4,TRBV5-4,CASSPEIALGKNIQYF,TGTGCCAGCAGCCCGGAGATAGCGCTGGGCAAAAACATTCAGTACTTC
NA,NA,TRBJ2-7,TRBV24-1,CATSESQVPYEQYF,TGTGCCACCAGTGAGAGTCAGGTCCCCTACGAGCAGTACTTC
NA,NA,TRBJ2-1,TRBV27,CASSPYGGGPGSYNEQFF,TGTGCCAGCAGTCCCTATGGGGGGGGCCCAGGGTCCTACAATGAGCAGTTCTTC
NA,NA,TRBJ2-1,TRBV19,CATARFYNEQFF,TGTGCCACGGCGCGGTTCTACAATGAGCAGTTCTTC
TRBD1,NA,TRBJ1-1,TRBV3-1/TRBV3-2,CASSPRTGGAEAFF,TGTGCCAGCAGCCCCAGGACAGGGGGCGCTGAAGCTTTCTTT
NA,NA,TRBJ2-5,TRBV15,CATSRDRQETQYF,TGTGCCACCAGCAGAGATAGACAAGAGACCCAGTACTTC
TRBD1,NA,TRBJ2-1,TRBV7-9,CASSFGTASYNEQFF,TGTGCCAGCAGCTTTGGGACAGCATCCTACAATGAGCAGTTCTTC
TRBD2,NA,TRBJ2-7,TRBV10-3,CAISESSSGYSYEQYF,TGTGCCATCAGTGAGTCGTCTAGCGGGTACTCCTACGAGCAGTACTTC
NA,NA,TRBJ1-1,TRBV28,CASSPVGGADTEAFF,TGTGCCAGCAGTCCCGTAGGGGGGGCGGACACTGAAGCTTTCTTT
NA,NA,TRBJ2-1,TRBV30,CAWSVSLASYNEQFF,TGTGCCTGGAGTGTTAGTCTAGCCTCCTACAATGAGCAGTTCTTC
TRBD1,NA,TRBJ2-4,TRBV6-5,CASSWTGTKDIQYF,TGTGCCAGCAGTTGGACAGGGACGAAGGACATTCAGTACTTC
NA,NA,TRBJ2-7,TRBV5-1,CASSLAGSYEQYF,TGCGCCAGCAGCTTGGCGGGGTCCTACGAGCAGTACTTC
NA,NA,TRBJ2-7,TRBV28,CASSLEPYVYEQYF,TGTGCCAGCAGTTTAGAGCCCTATGTTTACGAGCAGTACTTC
TRBD1,once,TRBJ1-2,TRBV10-3,CAISDEGAYGYTF,TGTGCCATCAGTGATGAGGGGGCCTATGGCTACACCTTC
TRBD2,NA,TRBJ2-3,TRBV11-2,CASSLGGTSGRDTQYF,TGTGCCAGCAGCTTAGGGGGGACTAGCGGGAGGGATACGCAGTATTTT
NA,NA,TRBJ1-6,TRBV10-3,CATAAASSSPLHF,TGTGCCACGGCGGCGGCTTCGAGTTCACCCCTCCACTTT
NA,NA,TRBJ1-2,TRBV4-1,CASSQVGGDWDGYTF,TGCGCCAGCAGCCAAGTCGGGGGGGATTGGGATGGCTACACCTTC
TRBD2,NA,TRBJ2-1,TRBV9,CASSGGLANYNEQFF,TGTGCCAGCAGCGGGGGACTAGCCAACTACAATGAGCAGTTCTTC
TRBD1,NA,TRBJ2-1,TRBV18,CASSPDRGAYNEQFF,TGTGCCAGCTCACCCGACAGGGGGGCCTACAATGAGCAGTTCTTC
NA,NA,TRBJ1-2,TRBV7-9,CASRQRPLDRTDGYTF,TGTGCCAGCAGACAAAGGCCCCTCGACAGGACCGATGGCTACACCTTC
TRBD1,NA,TRBJ2-7,TRBV29-1,CSVNGQGSREQYF,TGCAGCGTCAATGGACAGGGATCACGCGAGCAGTACTTC
NA,NA,TRBJ1-6,TRBV21-1,CASSRTTGGSYNSPLHF,TGTGCCAGCAGCAGAACTACAGGGGGATCTTATAATTCACCCCTCCACTTT
NA,NA,TRBJ2-1,TRBV2,CASSELRPGMRFF,TGTGCCAGCAGTGAATTGCGGCCGGGGATGCGGTTCTTC
TRBD2,NA,TRBJ2-1,TRBV28,CASSLASGSPLEQFF,TGTGCCAGCAGTTTGGCTAGCGGGAGCCCTCTTGAGCAGTTCTTC
TRBD2,NA,TRBJ2-1,TRBV28,CASSRGHTWTSGTLYNEQFF,TGTGCCAGCAGTAGGGGGCATACATGGACTAGCGGAACCTTATACAATGAGCAGTTCTTC
TRBD2,NA,TRBJ2-7,TRBV18,CASSATSGTPEQYF,TGTGCCAGCTCGGCGACTAGCGGCACCCCCGAGCAGTACTTC
NA,NA,TRBJ1-2,TRBV2,CASKAGGLGGYTF,TGTGCCAGCAAGGCGGGGGGCCTTGGAGGCTACACCTTC
NA,NA,TRBJ1-5,TRBV4-1,CASSQEQGSNQPQHF,TGCGCCAGCAGCCAAGAACAGGGTAGCAATCAGCCCCAGCATTTT
NA,NA,TRBJ1-4,TRBV18,CASSTYGGAQGNEKLFF,TGTGCCAGCTCGACCTACGGCGGGGCCCAAGGAAATGAAAAACTGTTTTTT
NA,NA,TRBJ1-2,TRBV15,CATSRVGGAVYTF,TGTGCCACCAGCAGAGTAGGAGGCGCGGTCTACACCTTC
TRBD2,NA,TRBJ2-5,TRBV6-5,CASSYSLAGGDETQYF,TGTGCCAGCAGTTACTCACTAGCGGGAGGGGATGAGACCCAGTACTTC
NA,NA,TRBJ1-3,TRBV5-1,CASSLGGSDIAGNTIYF,TGCGCCAGCAGCTTGGGAGGGAGCGACATCGCTGGAAACACCATATATTTT
TRBD2,NA,TRBJ2-7,TRBV5-8,CASSLRTSGGAHYEQYF,TGTGCCAGCAGCTTGCGGACTAGCGGGGGGGCTCACTACGAGCAGTACTTC
NA,NA,TRBJ1-2,TRBV5-6,CASSLQKGYGYTF,TGTGCCAGCAGCTTACAGAAGGGGTATGGCTACACCTTC